One T cell receptor beta chain is described in this entry. The junction shows a germline mismatch at one end, possibly a read error. These data belong to a study of low-dose radiotherapy and immunotherapy resistance in tumors. Study in general: Both drugs were delivered intravenously to patients (nivolumab 240 mg every two weeks and ipilimumab 1 mg/kg every six weeks).

Treatment of the donors consisted of nivolumab and ipilimumab (plus aspirin, low-dose cyclophosphamide and low-dose radiotherapy). This CDR3 has 14 residues. First-strand cDNA relied on TRAV- and TRBV-specific primers spanning alpha and beta chains. The authors ran 15 to 25 PCR cycles to amplify TCRs with a constant-region primer and V-primer adapter. The mRNA which had been isolated was amplified by in vitro transcription. TCRdb fed the reads into MiXCR, producing one record per CDR3 protein. The data hold 18,000 or so distinct CDR3 sequences, with 74% observed a single time. V gene TRBV5-3 combines with J gene TRBJ1-1, with 8 bases lining up with TRBD1. TRBV5-3 is assigned to the ORF class and has an uncertain function. The sequence came from a human donor with advanced metastatic prostate, ovarian, gallbladder or colorectal cancer (not recorded which). This table probably holds off-target reads from a library built for another chain. DNA for the CDR3: TGTGCCAGCAGCTCGGGACAGGTCGGCACTGAAGCTTTCTTT. Residues: CASSSGQVGTEAFF.